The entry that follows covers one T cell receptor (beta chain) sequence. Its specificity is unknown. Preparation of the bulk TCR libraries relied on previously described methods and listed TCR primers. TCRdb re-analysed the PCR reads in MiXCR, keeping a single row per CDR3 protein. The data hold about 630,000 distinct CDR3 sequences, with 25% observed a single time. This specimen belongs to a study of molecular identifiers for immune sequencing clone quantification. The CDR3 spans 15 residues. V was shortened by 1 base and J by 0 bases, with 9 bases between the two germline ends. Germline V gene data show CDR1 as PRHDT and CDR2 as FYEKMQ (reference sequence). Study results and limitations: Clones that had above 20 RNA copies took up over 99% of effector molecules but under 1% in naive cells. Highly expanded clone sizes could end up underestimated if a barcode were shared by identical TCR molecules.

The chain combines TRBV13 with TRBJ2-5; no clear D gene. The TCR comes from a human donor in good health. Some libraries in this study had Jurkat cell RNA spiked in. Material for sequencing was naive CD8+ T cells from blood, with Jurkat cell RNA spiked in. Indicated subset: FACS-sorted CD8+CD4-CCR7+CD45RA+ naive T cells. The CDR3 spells CASSLAGRYQETQYF. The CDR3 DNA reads TGTGCCAGCAGCTTAGCGGGCAGGTACCAAGAGACCCAGTACTTC.